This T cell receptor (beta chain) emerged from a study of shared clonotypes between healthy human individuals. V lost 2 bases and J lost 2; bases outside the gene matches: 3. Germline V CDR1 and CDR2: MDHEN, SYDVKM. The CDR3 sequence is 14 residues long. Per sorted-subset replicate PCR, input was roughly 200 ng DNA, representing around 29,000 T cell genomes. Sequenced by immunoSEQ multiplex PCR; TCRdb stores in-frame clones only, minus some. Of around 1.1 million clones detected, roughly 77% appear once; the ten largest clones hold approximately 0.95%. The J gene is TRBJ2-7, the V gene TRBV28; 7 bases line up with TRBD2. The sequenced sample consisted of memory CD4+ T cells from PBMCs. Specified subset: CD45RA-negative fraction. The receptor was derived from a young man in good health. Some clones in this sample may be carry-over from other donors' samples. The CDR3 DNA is TGTGCCAGCAGTTTAGCGGGAGAAGCCTACGAGCAGTACTTC. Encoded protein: CASSLAGEAYEQYF.